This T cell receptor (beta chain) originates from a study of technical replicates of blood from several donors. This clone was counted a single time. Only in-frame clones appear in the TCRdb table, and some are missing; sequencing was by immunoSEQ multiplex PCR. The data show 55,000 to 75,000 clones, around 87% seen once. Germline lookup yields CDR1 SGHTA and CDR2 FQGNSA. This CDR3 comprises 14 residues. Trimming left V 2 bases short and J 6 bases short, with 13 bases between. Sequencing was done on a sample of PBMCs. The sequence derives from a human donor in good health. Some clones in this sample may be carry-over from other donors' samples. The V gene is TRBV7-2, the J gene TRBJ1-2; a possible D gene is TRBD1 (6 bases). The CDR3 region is CASSLPRGRDGYTF. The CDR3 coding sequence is TGTGCCAGCAGCTTACCCAGGGGCCGTGATGGCTACACCTTC.